These T cell receptor beta chains were read from a single sample in a study of OX40 agonist ivuxolimab in advanced cancers. Generated by immunoSEQ multiplex PCR, the TCRdb table keeps only in-frame clones and is missing some. The sample lists around 100,000 clones; approximately 90% were seen once. The starting material was CD4+ or CD8+ T cells sorted from blood, obtained in a trial of the OX40 agonist ivuxolimab. The receptor source for this set is an adult with an advanced solid tumor such as melanoma, head and neck, liver or kidney cancer. The CDR3 runs from the conserved cysteine through the conserved F or W. The D gene is left open where the match is weak. Expanded clones get a size class; other rows say once, few or many, or leave the size out.

>13|few|TRBV6-5|TRBJ1-1|-
TGTGCCAGCAGTTGGACGGTGAACACTGAAGCTTTCTTT
CASSWTVNTEAFF
>14|-|TRBV2|TRBJ1-4|TRBD1
TGTGCCAGCAGGGCGGACAGGGTTACTGAAAAACTGTTTTTT
CASRADRVTEKLFF
>17|-|TRBV11-3|TRBJ2-6|-
TGTGCCAGCAGCCCCTTCCCTCAGGGAGCTGGGGCCAACGTCCTGACTTTC
CASSPFPQGAGANVLTF
>16|-|TRBV7-8|TRBJ2-7|TRBD2
TGTGCCAGCAGCCGACTAGCGGGAGTCTTGGGAGCCGAGCAGTACTTC
CASSRLAGVLGAEQYF
>15|-|TRBV18|TRBJ2-2|TRBD1
TGTGCCAGCTCACCGCCGGGACAGGGTTCCGGGGAGCTGTTTTTT
CASSPPGQGSGELFF
>15|-|TRBV6-5|TRBJ2-1|TRBD1
TGTGCCAGCAGTTACGACAGGGGACGCTACAATGAGCAGTTCTTC
CASSYDRGRYNEQFF
>13|-|TRBV28|TRBJ1-1|-
TGTGCCATCGTAGCACCGATCAGAACTGAAGCTTTCTTT
CAIVAPIRTEAFF
>13|few|TRBV2|TRBJ2-2|-
TGTGCCAGCAGAGGCCCGGACACCGGGGAGCTGTTTTTT
CASRGPDTGELFF
>15|once|TRBV6-5|TRBJ2-7|-
TGTGCCAGCAGGCGCGAAGGGGGTGGATCGGGCGAGCAGTACTTC
CASRREGGGSGEQYF
>16|-|TRBV7-2|TRBJ2-7|-
TGTGCCAGCAGCTTAGCCGCGGACGCCAGCTCCTACGAGCAGTACTTC
CASSLAADASSYEQYF
>20|-|TRBV4-3|TRBJ2-2|TRBD2
TGCGCCAGCAGCCAAGATCTAGGGCTAGCGGGATTTTCTAGCACCGGGGAGCTGTTTTTT
CASSQDLGLAGFSSTGELFF
>15|-|TRBV28|TRBJ2-2|-
TGTGCCAGCAGTTTCAGCAGGGGCGAGACCGGGGAGCTGTTTTTT
CASSFSRGETGELFF
>16|-|TRBV28|TRBJ2-7|TRBD2
TGTGCCAGCAAACGGGGGAGGGGACTAGCGCTTTACGAGCAGTACTTC
CASKRGRGLALYEQYF
>12|-|TRBV6-5|TRBJ2-7|-
TGTGCCAGCAGTCCGGACCGTTTCGGGCAGTACTTC
CASSPDRFGQYF
>16|-|TRBV2|TRBJ2-5|TRBD2
TGTGCCAGCAGTCGGACTAGCGGGAGTATGGCGGAGACCCAGTACTTC
CASSRTSGSMAETQYF
>18|-|TRBV5-1|TRBJ2-3|TRBD2
TGCGCCAGCAGCTTGGTCGGGACTAGCGGGAGAGTGTCAGATACGCAGTATTTT
CASSLVGTSGRVSDTQYF
>15|-|TRBV9|TRBJ2-1|-
TGTGCCAGCAGCAAAGATCCACTGGCGGGCAATGAGCAGTTCTTC
CASSKDPLAGNEQFF
>14|-|TRBV9|TRBJ1-3|-
TGTGCCAGCAGCGTGCGGCAGTCTGGAAACACCATATATTTT
CASSVRQSGNTIYF
>14|-|TRBV7-8|TRBJ2-7|-
TGTGCCAGCAGCTTAAGAGGCGGGCCCTACGAGCAGTACTTC
CASSLRGGPYEQYF
>13|-|TRBV28|TRBJ2-7|-
TGTGCCACCGTGTTGAGGGCCCCCTACGAGCAGTACTTC
CATVLRAPYEQYF
>13|-|TRBV10-3|TRBJ1-1|-
TGTGCCATCAGAGGGACCACCTCAGGTGAAGCTTTCTTT
CAIRGTTSGEAFF
>15|-|TRBV6-5|TRBJ1-3|-
TGTGCCAGCAGTTACTCGGGCCAGGGAGGAAACACCATATATTTT
CASSYSGQGGNTIYF
>11|-|TRBV18|TRBJ2-7|-
TGTGCCACCAACACAGGGTACGAGCAGTACTTC
CATNTGYEQYF
>16|-|TRBV4-1|TRBJ2-7|TRBD1
TGCGCCAGCAGCCAAACCCGGGACAGGGGACACCAAGAGCAGTACTTC
CASSQTRDRGHQEQYF
>13|-|TRBV6-5|TRBJ2-7|-
TGTGCCAGCAGAACAGGCTTATTCTACGAGCAGTACTTC
CASRTGLFYEQYF
>14|-|TRBV5-1|TRBJ2-2|-
TGCGCCAGCAGCTCAACAGGAAACACCGGGGAGCTGTTTTTT
CASSSTGNTGELFF
>14|-|TRBV7-2|TRBJ2-7|-
TGTGCCAGCAGCTTAGGGCGCACAGCTTACGAGCAGTACTTC
CASSLGRTAYEQYF
>14|once|TRBV28|TRBJ1-1|-
TGTGCCAGCAGTTTCCCCCAACAGTACACTGAAGCTTTCTTT
CASSFPQQYTEAFF
>11|once|TRBV20-1|TRBJ2-1|-
TGCAGTGCCCCGACTAGGAGTGAGCAGTTCTTC
CSAPTRSEQFF
>16|once|TRBV28|TRBJ2-3|TRBD1
TGTGCCAGCAGAACCCCGACAGGGTCGGGCACAGATACGCAGTATTTT
CASRTPTGSGTDTQYF
>14|-|TRBV7-9|TRBJ2-1|-
TGTGCCAGCAGCTTAGACAGGGTGGGCAATGAGCAGTTCTTC
CASSLDRVGNEQFF
>14|-|TRBV6-4|TRBJ2-1|TRBD2
TGTGCCAGCAGTGATACGGGAGGAAACGATGAGCAGTTCTTC
CASSDTGGNDEQFF
>15|-|TRBV29-1|TRBJ2-7|-
TGCAGCGCCGGGACTGCCGCCTATGGGCCCTACGAGCAGTACTTC
CSAGTAAYGPYEQYF
>15|-|TRBV27|TRBJ2-1|TRBD1
TGTGCCAGCAGTCCCCCGGGACAGGGGCCGAATGAGCAGTTCTTC
CASSPPGQGPNEQFF
>15|-|TRBV5-4|TRBJ2-7|-
TGTGCCAGCAGCCTAAAACCCGGGGGCGGTTACGAGCAGTACTTC
CASSLKPGGGYEQYF
>14|-|TRBV6-6|TRBJ1-2|TRBD1
TGTGCCATCCTCCCGGGACAGGGTTTCTATGGCTACACCTTC
CAILPGQGFYGYTF
>15|-|TRBV6-5|TRBJ2-4|-
TGTGCCAGCAAGGTCCGGCAATTAGCCAAAAACATTCAGTACTTC
CASKVRQLAKNIQYF
>14|-|TRBV9|TRBJ2-7|-
TGTGCCAGCAGCGTAGGAGGGCGGGGTTACGAGCAGTACTTC
CASSVGGRGYEQYF
>13|-|TRBV5-4|TRBJ2-1|-
TGTGCCAGCAGGACGGCGCCCCCCAATGAGCAGTTCTTC
CASRTAPPNEQFF
>15|-|TRBV6-5|TRBJ1-5|-
TGTGCCAGCACCAACGACTTATATAGCAATCAGCCCCAGCATTTT
CASTNDLYSNQPQHF
>16|once|TRBV7-9|TRBJ2-4|TRBD2
TGTGCCAGCAGCTTACTAGCGGGGGTAGCCAAAAACATTCAGTACTTC
CASSLLAGVAKNIQYF
>15|-|TRBV7-9|TRBJ2-2|TRBD1
TGTGCCAGCAGCGCGGGACAGGGTACCACCGGGGAGCTGTTTTTT
CASSAGQGTTGELFF
>13|once|TRBV18|TRBJ1-1|-
TGTGCCAGCTCACCAAAGGGGAACACTGAAGCTTTCTTT
CASSPKGNTEAFF
>13|-|TRBV27|TRBJ2-5|-
TGTGCCAGCAGTTTACCGGGACACAAGACCCAGTACTTC
CASSLPGHKTQYF
>14|-|TRBV5-4|TRBJ2-7|-
TGTGCCAGCAGCCCCCCAGATCGGCTCTACGAGCAGTACTTC
CASSPPDRLYEQYF
>12|-|TRBV5-6|TRBJ2-7|-
TGTGCCAGCAGGAGGATGCCCTACGAGCAGTACTTC
CASRRMPYEQYF
>16|-|TRBV21-1|TRBJ2-7|-
TGTGCCAGCAGCAAAGAGCGGGACAGGAGGGCCCACGAGCAGTACTTC
CASSKERDRRAHEQYF
>13|-|TRBV2|TRBJ2-7|TRBD1
TGTGCCATCGTACGGGACAGGGGATACGAGCAGTACTTC
CAIVRDRGYEQYF
>12|-|TRBV7-9|TRBJ2-3|-
TGTGCCAGCAGCTCGGACGGCGATACGCAGTATTTT
CASSSDGDTQYF
>14|-|TRBV7-8|TRBJ2-7|TRBD2
TGTGCCAGCAGCTCCCGGGACTACTCCTACGAGCAGTACTTC
CASSSRDYSYEQYF
>15|-|TRBV6-5|TRBJ1-3|-
TGTGCCAGCAGTTACTCAGGGGACTCTGGAAACACCATATATTTT
CASSYSGDSGNTIYF
>15|-|TRBV4-1|TRBJ2-1|TRBD2
TGCGCCAGCAGCCAAGAGGGGACTAGGTCACGAGAGCAGTTCTTC
CASSQEGTRSREQFF
>15|-|TRBV7-8|TRBJ2-2|TRBD2
TGTGCCAGCAGCTGGACTAGCATGAACACCGGGGAGCTGTTTTTT
CASSWTSMNTGELFF